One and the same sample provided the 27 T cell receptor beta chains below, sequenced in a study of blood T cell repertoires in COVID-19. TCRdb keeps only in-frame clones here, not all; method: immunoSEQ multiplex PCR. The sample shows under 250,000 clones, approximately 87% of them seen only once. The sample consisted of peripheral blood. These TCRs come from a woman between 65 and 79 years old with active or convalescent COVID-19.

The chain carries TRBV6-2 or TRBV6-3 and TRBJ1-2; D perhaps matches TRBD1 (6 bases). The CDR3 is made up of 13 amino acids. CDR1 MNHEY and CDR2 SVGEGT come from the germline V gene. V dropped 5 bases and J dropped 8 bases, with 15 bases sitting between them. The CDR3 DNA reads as TGTGCCAGCAGTCAGGGGCTGCGTATGGGCTACACCTTC. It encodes CASSQGLRMGYTF.

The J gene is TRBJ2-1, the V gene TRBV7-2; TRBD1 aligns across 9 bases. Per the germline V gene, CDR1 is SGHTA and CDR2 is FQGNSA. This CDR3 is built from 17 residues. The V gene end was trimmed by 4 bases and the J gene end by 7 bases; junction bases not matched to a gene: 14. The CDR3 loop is CASSSSVFGTGSNEQFF. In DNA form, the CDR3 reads TGTGCCAGCAGCTCCTCCGTCTTCGGGACAGGGTCGAATGAGCAGTTCTTC.

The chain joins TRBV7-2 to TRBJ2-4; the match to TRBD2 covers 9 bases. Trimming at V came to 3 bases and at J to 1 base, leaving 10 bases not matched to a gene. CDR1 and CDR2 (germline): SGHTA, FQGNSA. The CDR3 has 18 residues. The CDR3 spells CASSFFSVTSGAKNIQYF. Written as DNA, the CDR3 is TGTGCCAGCAGCTTTTTTTCCGTCACTAGCGGGGCCAAAAACATTCAGTACTTC.

CDR3 sequence (DNA): TGCGCCAGCAGGGCCTTAGGGGGAGTCCAGTTCTATGGCTACACCTTC. Its protein is CASRALGGVQFYGYTF. V and J are TRBV4-1 and TRBJ1-2; D might be TRBD1 (6 bases). Trimming took 6 bases from V and 4 from J, leaving 21 bases between them. The V gene's germline CDR1 is MGHRA and CDR2 YSYEKL. The CDR3 has 16 residues.

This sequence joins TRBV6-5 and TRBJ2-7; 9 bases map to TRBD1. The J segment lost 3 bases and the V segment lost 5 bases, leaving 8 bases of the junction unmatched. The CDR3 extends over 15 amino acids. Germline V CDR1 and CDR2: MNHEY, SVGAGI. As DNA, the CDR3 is TGTGCCAGCAGTCCCCCTCGGACAGGGGTCTACGAGCAGTACTTC. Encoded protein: CASSPPRTGVYEQYF.

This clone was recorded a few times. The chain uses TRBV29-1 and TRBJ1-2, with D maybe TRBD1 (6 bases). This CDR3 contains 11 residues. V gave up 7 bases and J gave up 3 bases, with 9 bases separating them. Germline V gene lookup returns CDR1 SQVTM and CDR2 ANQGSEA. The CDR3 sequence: CSGYRDYGYTF. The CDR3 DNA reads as TGCAGCGGATACAGGGACTATGGCTACACCTTC.

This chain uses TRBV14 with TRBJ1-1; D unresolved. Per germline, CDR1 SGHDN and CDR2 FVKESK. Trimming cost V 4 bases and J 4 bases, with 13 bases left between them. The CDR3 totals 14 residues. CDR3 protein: CASSPLLSSTEAFF. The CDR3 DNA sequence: TGTGCCAGCAGCCCTCTGCTAAGTAGCACTGAAGCTTTCTTT.

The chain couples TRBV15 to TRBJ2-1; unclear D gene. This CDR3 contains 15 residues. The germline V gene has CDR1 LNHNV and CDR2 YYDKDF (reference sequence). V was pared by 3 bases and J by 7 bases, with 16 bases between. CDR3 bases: TGTGCCACCAGCAGCGCCGTTTCAGATTGGAATGAGCAGTTCTTC. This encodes CATSSAVSDWNEQFF.

The chain's CDR3 is CASSLYSSGNTIYF. CDR3 bases: TGTGCCAGCAGCTTGTACAGCTCTGGAAACACCATATATTTT. The chain uses TRBV13 and TRBJ1-3; D is unclear. Germline CDR1 reads PRHDT; CDR2 reads FYEKMQ (reference sequence). Trimming shortened V by 3 bases and J by 0 bases, and 6 bases separated the two germline ends. The CDR3 runs 14 residues.

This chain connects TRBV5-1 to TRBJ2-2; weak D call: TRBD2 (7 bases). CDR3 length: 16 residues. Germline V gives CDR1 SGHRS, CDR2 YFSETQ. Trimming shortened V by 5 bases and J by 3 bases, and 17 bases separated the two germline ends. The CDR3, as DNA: TGCGCCAGCAGAGCACGGGGGGCCGGGGACACCGGGGAGCTGTTTTTT. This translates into CASRARGAGDTGELFF.

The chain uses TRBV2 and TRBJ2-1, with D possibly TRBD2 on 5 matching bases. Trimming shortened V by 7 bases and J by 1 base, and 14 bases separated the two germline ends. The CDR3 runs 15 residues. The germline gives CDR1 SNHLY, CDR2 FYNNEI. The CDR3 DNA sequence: TGTGCCAGCATGACCGACTACCCTTCCTACAATGAGCAGTTCTTC. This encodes CASMTDYPSYNEQFF.

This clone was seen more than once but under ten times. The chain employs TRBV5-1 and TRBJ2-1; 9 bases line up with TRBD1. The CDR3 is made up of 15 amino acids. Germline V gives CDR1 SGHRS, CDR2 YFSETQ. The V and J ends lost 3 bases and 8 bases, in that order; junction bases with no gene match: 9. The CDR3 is CASSSGTGSFYEQFF. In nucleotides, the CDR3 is TGCGCCAGCAGCTCCGGGACAGGGAGTTTCTATGAGCAGTTCTTC.

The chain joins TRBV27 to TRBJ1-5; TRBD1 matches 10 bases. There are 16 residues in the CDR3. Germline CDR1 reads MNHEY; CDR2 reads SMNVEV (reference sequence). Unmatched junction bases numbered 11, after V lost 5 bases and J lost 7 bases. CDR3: CASSPHRDRGVQPQHF. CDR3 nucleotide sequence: TGTGCCAGCAGTCCCCACCGGGACAGGGGAGTCCAGCCCCAGCATTTT.

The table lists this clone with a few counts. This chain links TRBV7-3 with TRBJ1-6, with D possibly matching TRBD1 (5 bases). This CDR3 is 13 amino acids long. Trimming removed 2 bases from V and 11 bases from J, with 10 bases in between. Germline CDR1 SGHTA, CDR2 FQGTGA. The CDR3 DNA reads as TGTGCCAGCAGCTTAGATCAGGGTACACCCCTCCACTTT. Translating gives CASSLDQGTPLHF.

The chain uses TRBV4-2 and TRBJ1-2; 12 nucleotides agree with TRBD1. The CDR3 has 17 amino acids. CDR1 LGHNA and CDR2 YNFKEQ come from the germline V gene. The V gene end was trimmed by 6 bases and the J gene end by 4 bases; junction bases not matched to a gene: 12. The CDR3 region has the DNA TGTGCCAGCAGTCCCGGGACAGGGGGCCATCTCGGCTATGGCTACACCTTC. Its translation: CASSPGTGGHLGYGYTF.

CDR3 residues: CASSLNNQETQYF. CDR3 in DNA: TGTGCCAGCAGCTTAAATAACCAAGAGACCCAGTACTTC. J is TRBJ2-5 and V is TRBV7-3; D remains unclear. Germline CDR1 reads SGHTA; CDR2 reads FQGTGA. The CDR3 has 13 amino acids. Trimming pared 1 base from V and 0 bases from J, leaving 3 bases between.

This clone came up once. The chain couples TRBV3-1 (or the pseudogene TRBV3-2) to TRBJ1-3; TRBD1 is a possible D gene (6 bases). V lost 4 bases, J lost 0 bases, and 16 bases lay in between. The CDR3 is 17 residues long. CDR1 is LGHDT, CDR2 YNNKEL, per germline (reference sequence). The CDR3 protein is CASSPLPGQVSGNTIYF. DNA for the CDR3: TGTGCCAGCAGCCCCCTACCGGGACAAGTCTCTGGAAACACCATATATTTT.

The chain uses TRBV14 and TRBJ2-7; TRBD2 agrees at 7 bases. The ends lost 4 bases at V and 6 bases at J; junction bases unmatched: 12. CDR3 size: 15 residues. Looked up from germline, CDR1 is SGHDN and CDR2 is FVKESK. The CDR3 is CASSLVGGGNGEQYF. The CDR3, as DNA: TGTGCCAGCAGCCTCGTGGGGGGAGGGAATGGCGAGCAGTACTTC.

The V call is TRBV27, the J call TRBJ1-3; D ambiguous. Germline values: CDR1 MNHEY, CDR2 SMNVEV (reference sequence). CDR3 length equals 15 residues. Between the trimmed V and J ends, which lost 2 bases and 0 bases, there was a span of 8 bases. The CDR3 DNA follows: TGTGCCAGCAGTTTACGCGAGGGCTCTGGAAACACCATATATTTT. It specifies CASSLREGSGNTIYF.

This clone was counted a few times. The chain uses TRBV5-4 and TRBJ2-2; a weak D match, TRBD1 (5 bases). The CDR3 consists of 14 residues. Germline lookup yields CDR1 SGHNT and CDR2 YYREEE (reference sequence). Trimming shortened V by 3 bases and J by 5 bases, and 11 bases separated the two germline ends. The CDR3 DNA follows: TGTGCCAGCAGCTCTCAGGGTGTAACCGGGGAGCTGTTTTTT. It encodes CASSSQGVTGELFF.

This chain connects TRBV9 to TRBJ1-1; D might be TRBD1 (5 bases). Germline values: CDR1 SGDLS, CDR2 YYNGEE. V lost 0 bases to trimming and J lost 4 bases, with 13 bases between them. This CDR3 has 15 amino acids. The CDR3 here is CASSVVVGPGTEAFF. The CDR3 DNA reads TGTGCCAGCAGCGTAGTGGTGGGGCCTGGCACTGAAGCTTTCTTT.

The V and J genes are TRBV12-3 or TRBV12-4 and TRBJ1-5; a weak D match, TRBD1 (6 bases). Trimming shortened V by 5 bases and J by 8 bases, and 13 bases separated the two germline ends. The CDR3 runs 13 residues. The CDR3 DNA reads TGTGCCAGCAGTGCAGGGGCCCGGGAGCCCCAGCATTTT. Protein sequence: CASSAGAREPQHF.

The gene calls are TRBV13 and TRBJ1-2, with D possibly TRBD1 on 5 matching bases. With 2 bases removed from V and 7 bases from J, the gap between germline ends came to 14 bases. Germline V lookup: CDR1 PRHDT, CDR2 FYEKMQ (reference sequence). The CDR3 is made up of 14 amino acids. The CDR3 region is CASSLSQGPVGYTF. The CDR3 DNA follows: TGTGCCAGCAGCTTAAGCCAGGGTCCGGTTGGCTACACCTTC.

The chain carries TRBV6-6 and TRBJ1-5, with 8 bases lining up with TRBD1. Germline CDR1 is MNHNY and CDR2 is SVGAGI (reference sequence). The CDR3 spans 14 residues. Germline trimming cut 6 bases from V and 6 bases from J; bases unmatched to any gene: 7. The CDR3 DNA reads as TGTGCCAGCAGCGGACAGGGAGGCACTCAGCCCCAGCATTTT. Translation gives CASSGQGGTQPQHF.

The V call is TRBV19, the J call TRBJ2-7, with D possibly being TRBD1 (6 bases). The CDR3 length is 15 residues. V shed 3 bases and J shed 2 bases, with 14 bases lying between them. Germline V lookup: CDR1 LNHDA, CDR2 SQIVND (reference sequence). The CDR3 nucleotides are TGTGCCAGTAGTATTGACAGGCCTGGGGCCTACGAGCAGTACTTC. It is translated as CASSIDRPGAYEQYF.

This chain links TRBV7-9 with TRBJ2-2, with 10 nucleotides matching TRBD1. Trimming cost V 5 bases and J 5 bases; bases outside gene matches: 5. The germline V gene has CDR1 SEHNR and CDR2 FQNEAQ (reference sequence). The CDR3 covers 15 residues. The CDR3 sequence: CASSEGQGRTGELFF. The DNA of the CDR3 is TGTGCCAGCAGCGAGGGACAGGGGAGAACCGGGGAGCTGTTTTTT.

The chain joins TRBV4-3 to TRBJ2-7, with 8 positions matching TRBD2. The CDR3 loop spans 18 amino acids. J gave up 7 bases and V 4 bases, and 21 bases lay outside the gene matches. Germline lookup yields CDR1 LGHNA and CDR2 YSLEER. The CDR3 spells CASSPPQGKTSVEVEQYF. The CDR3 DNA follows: TGCGCCAGCAGCCCTCCACAAGGAAAGACTAGCGTTGAGGTGGAGCAGTACTTC.